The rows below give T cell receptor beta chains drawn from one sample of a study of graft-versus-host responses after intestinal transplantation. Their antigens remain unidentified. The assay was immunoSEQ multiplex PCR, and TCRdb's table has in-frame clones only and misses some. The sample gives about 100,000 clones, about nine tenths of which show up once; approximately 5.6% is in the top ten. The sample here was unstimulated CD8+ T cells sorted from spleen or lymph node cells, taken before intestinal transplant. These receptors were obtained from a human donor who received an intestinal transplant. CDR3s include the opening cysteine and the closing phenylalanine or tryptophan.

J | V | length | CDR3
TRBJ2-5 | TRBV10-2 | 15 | CASSEGTGPQETQYF
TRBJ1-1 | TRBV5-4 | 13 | CASSLGGNTEAFF
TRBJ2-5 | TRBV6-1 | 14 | CASSDWTFQETQYF
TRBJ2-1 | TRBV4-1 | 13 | CASSSGGLNEQFF
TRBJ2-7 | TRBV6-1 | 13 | CASSLGPSYEQYF
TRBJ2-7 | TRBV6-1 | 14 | CASSTGTSLYEQYF
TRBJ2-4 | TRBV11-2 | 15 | CASSLGAGMGNIQYF
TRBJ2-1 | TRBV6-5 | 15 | CASSYPGLDSEEQFF
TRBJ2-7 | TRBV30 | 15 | CAWRGGGGDYYEQYF
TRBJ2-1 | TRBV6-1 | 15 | CASSPSLSSYNEQFF
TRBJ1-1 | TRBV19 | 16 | CASRFWGEALNTEAFF
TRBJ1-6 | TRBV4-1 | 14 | CASSQAPAVSPLHF
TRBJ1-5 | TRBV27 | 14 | CASSPGRGHQPQHF
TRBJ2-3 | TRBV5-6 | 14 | CASSFQGRTDTQYF
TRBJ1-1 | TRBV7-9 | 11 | CASTARPEAFF
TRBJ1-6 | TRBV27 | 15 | CASKPGQRYNSPLHF
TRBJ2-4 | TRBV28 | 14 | CASSLLGVENIQYF
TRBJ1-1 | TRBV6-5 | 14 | CASSYSPLNTEAFF
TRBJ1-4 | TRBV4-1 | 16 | CASSHRTGGTNEKLFF
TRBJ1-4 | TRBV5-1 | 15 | CASSLVPRRNEKLFF
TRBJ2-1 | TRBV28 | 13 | CASSLVEGNEQFF
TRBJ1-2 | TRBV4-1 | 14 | CASSQSVRWYGYTF
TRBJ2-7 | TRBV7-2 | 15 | CASSELAGSSYEQYF
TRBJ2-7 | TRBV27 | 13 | CASSLLGASEQYF
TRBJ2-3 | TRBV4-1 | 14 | CASSQGESPDTQYF
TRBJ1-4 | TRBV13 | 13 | CASTSGPNEKLFF
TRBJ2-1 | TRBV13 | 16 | CASSSPERDSYNEQFF
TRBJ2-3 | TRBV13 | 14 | CASSLALVTDTQYF
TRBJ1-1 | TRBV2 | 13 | CASRRTALDEAFF
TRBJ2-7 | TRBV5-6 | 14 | CASSLVGSAYEQYF
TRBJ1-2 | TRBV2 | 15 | CASSEVDRGNYGYTF
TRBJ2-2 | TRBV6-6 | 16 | CASSYSIAVNTGELFF
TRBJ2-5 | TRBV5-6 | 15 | CASSLAAVPVETQYF
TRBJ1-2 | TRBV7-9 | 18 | CASSSTPLRRQGHYGYTF
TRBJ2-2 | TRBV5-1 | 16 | CASSFPRGGNTGELFF
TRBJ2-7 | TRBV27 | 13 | CASMAGGAYEQYF
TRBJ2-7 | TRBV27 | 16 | CASSLSTGGLSDEQYF
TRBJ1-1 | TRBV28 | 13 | CASRTGVGTEAFF
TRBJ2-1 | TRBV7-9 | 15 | CASSLLAGEGNEQFF
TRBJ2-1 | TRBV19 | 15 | CASSIYESSYNEQFF
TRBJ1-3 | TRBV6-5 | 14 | CASRGASSGNTIYF
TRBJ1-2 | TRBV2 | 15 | CATLPGSRFYYGYTF
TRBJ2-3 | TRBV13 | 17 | CASSYRTSGESTDTQYF
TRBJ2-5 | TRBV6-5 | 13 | CASSYGVEKTQYF
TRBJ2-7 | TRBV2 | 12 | CARADSRDEQYF
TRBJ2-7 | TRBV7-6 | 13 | CASSRQYSYEQYF
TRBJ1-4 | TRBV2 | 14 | CASSGGQLNEKLFF
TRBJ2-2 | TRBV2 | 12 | CAAAGSAGELFF
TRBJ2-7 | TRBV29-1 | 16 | CSVEEGGTHRDYEQYF
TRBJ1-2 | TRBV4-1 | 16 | CASSQEWGEDYYGYTF
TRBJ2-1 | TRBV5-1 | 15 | CASSLAGGLIDEQFF
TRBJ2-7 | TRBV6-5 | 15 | CASSYSWAGGYEQYF
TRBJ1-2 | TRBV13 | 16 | CASSLRGEASGYGYTF
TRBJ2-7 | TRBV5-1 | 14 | CASSLFVDFYEQYF
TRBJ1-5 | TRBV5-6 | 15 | CASSLGGGPYQPQHF
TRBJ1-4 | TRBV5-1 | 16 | CASSSSTGGAEEKLFF
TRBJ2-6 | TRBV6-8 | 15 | CASSEGFSGANVLTF
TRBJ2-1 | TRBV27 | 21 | CASSLGLGTGVPWASYNEQFF